Presented here are 2 T cell receptor beta chains from one specimen sequenced in a study of T-cell reconstitution after alpha-beta-depleted transplantation in children. Library preparation (for TCRbeta) was performed with unique molecular identifiers. Each CDR3 protein is one row after TCRdb ran MiXCR on the PCR reads. The sample contains 350,000 to 400,000 distinct CDR3 sequences, roughly 20% of which appear only once. The input for sequencing was PBMCs from the stem cell graft donor, taken from the stem cell graft. The receptors stem from a human donor who donated a stem cell graft to a child with acute myeloid leukemia.

A few counts support this clonotype. V usage is TRBV7-9 and J usage is TRBJ2-1; D not resolved. V lost 5 bases and J 6 bases, leaving 11 bases between the germline ends. CDR1 SEHNR and CDR2 FQNEAQ come from the germline V gene (reference sequence). The CDR3 contains 13 residues. CDR3 protein: CASSPAGRNEQFF. DNA of the CDR3: TGTGCCAGCAGCCCCGCCGGGCGCAATGAGCAGTTCTTC.

This clonotype was seen a handful of times. The CDR3 sequence: CASSSTARGYGYTF. CDR3 nucleotides: TGTGCCAGCAGTTCGACAGCGAGGGGCTATGGCTACACCTTC. V gene TRBV28 combines with J gene TRBJ1-2; tentatively, D is TRBD1 (5 bases). Germline V lookup: CDR1 MDHEN, CDR2 SYDVKM. Trimming removed 4 bases from V and 4 bases from J, with 13 bases in between. CDR3 size: 14 residues.